The sequence of this T cell receptor beta chain was determined in a study of cytomegalovirus exposure and HLA in healthy donors. Of note for this clone: The antigen is undetermined.

Only in-frame clones appear in the TCRdb table, and some are missing; sequencing was by immunoSEQ multiplex PCR. The sample yields about 47,000 clones, 92% seen once. Study-level findings and limits: Published work reported that the classifier diagnosed cytomegalovirus status with high specificity and sensitivity.

Looked up from germline, CDR1 is SGDLS and CDR2 is YYNGEE. V was clipped by 0 bases and J by 4 bases; unmatched bases: 8. The CDR3 runs to 16 residues. The receptor comes from a man between 18 and 35 years old in good health and CMV-seronegative. The sample was PBMCs. The V gene is TRBV9, the J gene TRBJ2-3, with TRBD2 matching over 7 bases. DNA of the CDR3: TGTGCCAGCAGCGTAGCGGCGGGGGTAGGCGCAGATACGCAGTATTTT. Its protein is CASSVAAGVGADTQYF.